This TCR beta chain was captured by sequencing in a study of cytomegalovirus exposure and HLA in healthy donors. PCR amplification relied on 60 Vbeta primers (plus 13 Jbeta primers). Per the authors' pipeline: About 10 million shared chains were among the about 80 million unique TCR beta chains that a later analysis counted. Using immunoSEQ multiplex PCR, the repertoire was profiled, and TCRdb retains in-frame clones only, with some absent. That table furnishes V, J and clone size, whereas the DNA furnished D and trimming. The table includes some 150,000 clones, approximately 84% detected once. Germline lookup yields CDR1 MNHEY and CDR2 SVGAGI. V lost 3 bases to trimming and J lost 1 base; unmatched junction nucleotides: 6. CDR3 size: 16 residues. To note about this clone: Its target is not known.

Study-level points and caveats: Sequencing depth roughly uniform across donors was assumed in presence/absence analyses. 87-base-pair reads could not separate some V segments, including TRBV6-2 and TRBV6-3. In vitro assays verified that three CMV-associated chains recognized CMV antigens specifically.

The J gene is TRBJ2-7, the V gene TRBV6-5, with 10 positions matching TRBD1. The sequence derives from a woman aged 40 to 49 in good health and CMV-seronegative. Input material: PBMCs. DNA for the CDR3: TGTGCCAGCAGTTATAACCGGGACAGGGGTTCCTACGAGCAGTACTTC. Its protein is CASSYNRDRGSYEQYF.